These T cell receptor beta chains were read from a single sample in a study of T-cell reconstitution after alpha-beta-depleted transplantation in children. TCRdb passed the PCR reads through MiXCR, listing each CDR3 protein once. The data hold about 600,000 distinct CDR3 sequences, with roughly a tenth observed a single time. Sequenced here: PBMCs from the stem cell graft donor, sampled from the stem cell graft. All receptors come from a human donor who donated a stem cell graft to a child with acute myeloid leukemia. The CDR3 runs from the conserved cysteine through the conserved F or W. D genes are given only for firm matches. The size entry is marked missing in some rows and otherwise reads once, few, many or a size class.

abundance: few
v_gene: TRBV27
j_gene: TRBJ2-7
d_gene: -
CDR3aa: CASSLPSQSHEQYF
CDR3nt: TGTGCCAGCAGTTTACCTAGCCAATCCCACGAGCAGTACTTC

abundance: few
v_gene: TRBV10-3
j_gene: TRBJ2-5
d_gene: TRBD2
CDR3aa: CAISVENSGRKETQYF
CDR3nt: TGTGCCATCAGTGTGGAGAATAGCGGGAGGAAAGAGACCCAGTACTTC

abundance: few
v_gene: TRBV28
j_gene: TRBJ1-6
d_gene: -
CDR3aa: CASSYSQGNNSPLHF
CDR3nt: TGTGCCAGCAGTTATTCTCAAGGCAATAATTCACCCCTCCACTTT

abundance: few
v_gene: TRBV29-1
j_gene: TRBJ1-4
d_gene: -
CDR3aa: CSVCPLGGVWEKLFF
CDR3nt: TGCAGCGTTTGCCCCTTGGGGGGCGTTTGGGAAAAACTGTTTTTT

abundance: few
v_gene: TRBV20-1
j_gene: TRBJ2-1
d_gene: -
CDR3aa: CSARGGNSVHEQFF
CDR3nt: TGCAGTGCTAGGGGTGGGAATAGCGTCCATGAGCAGTTCTTC

abundance: -
v_gene: TRBV20-1
j_gene: TRBJ1-5
d_gene: -
CDR3aa: CSAETGTQGQPQHF
CDR3nt: TGCAGTGCTGAAACCGGGACTCAAGGGCAGCCCCAGCATTTT

abundance: few
v_gene: TRBV2
j_gene: TRBJ1-5
d_gene: TRBD1
CDR3aa: CASRRQGDNQPQHF
CDR3nt: TGTGCCAGCAGGAGACAGGGCGACAATCAGCCCCAGCATTTT

abundance: -
v_gene: TRBV30
j_gene: TRBJ2-3
d_gene: TRBD2
CDR3aa: CAWTSGTRDTQYF
CDR3nt: TGTGCCTGGACTAGCGGGACCCGAGATACGCAGTATTTT

abundance: -
v_gene: TRBV6-8
j_gene: TRBJ2-7
d_gene: -
CDR3aa: CASRRRTGIIWDEQYF
CDR3nt: TGTGCCAGCAGGCGGAGAACAGGGATTATTTGGGACGAGCAGTACTTC

abundance: -
v_gene: TRBV12-5
j_gene: TRBJ2-2
d_gene: TRBD2
CDR3aa: CASGLGLIGGSTGELFF
CDR3nt: TGTGCTAGTGGCCTCGGTCTCATCGGGGGGAGCACCGGGGAGCTGTTTTTT

abundance: few
v_gene: TRBV7-2
j_gene: TRBJ2-5
d_gene: -
CDR3aa: CASSPMWETQYF
CDR3nt: TGTGCCAGCAGCCCCATGTGGGAGACCCAGTACTTC

abundance: -
v_gene: TRBV4-1
j_gene: TRBJ1-6
d_gene: -
CDR3aa: CASSQEGVSYNSPLHF
CDR3nt: TGCGCCAGCAGCCAAGAAGGGGTCTCCTATAATTCACCCCTCCACTTT

abundance: few
v_gene: TRBV7-3
j_gene: TRBJ1-2
d_gene: -
CDR3aa: CASSLDHGYGYTF
CDR3nt: TGTGCCAGCAGTTTGGATCATGGCTATGGCTACACCTTC

abundance: few
v_gene: TRBV12-5
j_gene: TRBJ2-3
d_gene: -
CDR3aa: CASGSGSSTMDTQYF
CDR3nt: TGTGCTAGTGGCTCCGGGTCCTCCACGATGGATACGCAGTATTTT

abundance: few
v_gene: TRBV5-1
j_gene: TRBJ1-4
d_gene: TRBD1
CDR3aa: CASSLGDRLEKLFF
CDR3nt: TGCGCCAGCAGCTTGGGGGACAGGTTGGAAAAACTGTTTTTT

abundance: -
v_gene: TRBV20-1
j_gene: TRBJ2-3
d_gene: -
CDR3aa: CSARAGSTYTDTQYF
CDR3nt: TGCAGTGCTAGAGCGGGCTCTACCTACACAGATACGCAGTATTTT

abundance: -
v_gene: TRBV6-6
j_gene: TRBJ2-5
d_gene: -
CDR3aa: CASSGQQETQYF
CDR3nt: TGTGCCAGCAGCGGACAGCAAGAGACCCAGTACTTC

abundance: few
v_gene: TRBV15
j_gene: TRBJ1-1
d_gene: -
CDR3aa: CATSRDSWGQNTEAFF
CDR3nt: TGTGCCACCAGCAGAGATTCGTGGGGGCAGAACACTGAAGCTTTCTTT

abundance: many
v_gene: TRBV20-1
j_gene: TRBJ2-1
d_gene: -
CDR3aa: CSAWEWREYNEQFF
CDR3nt: TGCAGTGCTTGGGAATGGAGGGAGTACAATGAGCAGTTCTTC

abundance: -
v_gene: TRBV7-2
j_gene: TRBJ2-1
d_gene: TRBD2
CDR3aa: CASSRQAGPENEQFF
CDR3nt: TGTGCCAGCAGCAGACAAGCGGGACCTGAGAATGAGCAGTTCTTC

abundance: few
v_gene: TRBV7-2
j_gene: TRBJ1-5
d_gene: TRBD1
CDR3aa: CASSYSDRGYQPQHF
CDR3nt: TGTGCCAGCAGCTACTCAGACAGGGGTTATCAGCCCCAGCATTTT

abundance: -
v_gene: TRBV11-2
j_gene: TRBJ2-1
d_gene: -
CDR3aa: CASSLEGRGASSYNEQFF
CDR3nt: TGTGCCAGCAGCTTAGAGGGACGGGGGGCAAGCTCCTACAATGAGCAGTTCTTC

abundance: -
v_gene: TRBV20-1
j_gene: TRBJ1-1
d_gene: -
CDR3aa: CSARGGAGNTEAFF
CDR3nt: TGCAGTGCTAGAGGGGGGGCAGGGAACACTGAAGCTTTCTTT

abundance: few
v_gene: TRBV7-9
j_gene: TRBJ1-5
d_gene: -
CDR3aa: CASSPWGVDQPQHF
CDR3nt: TGTGCCAGCAGCCCCTGGGGGGTCGATCAGCCCCAGCATTTT

abundance: -
v_gene: TRBV29-1
j_gene: TRBJ1-1
d_gene: -
CDR3aa: CSVEGNMGTEAFF
CDR3nt: TGCAGCGTTGAAGGTAATATGGGCACTGAAGCTTTCTTT

abundance: few
v_gene: TRBV12-3/TRBV12-4
j_gene: TRBJ1-2
d_gene: -
CDR3aa: CASHGESFYGYTF
CDR3nt: TGTGCCAGCCACGGTGAATCCTTCTATGGCTACACCTTC

abundance: few
v_gene: TRBV20-1
j_gene: TRBJ2-1
d_gene: TRBD2
CDR3aa: CSARVGLAYNEQFF
CDR3nt: TGCAGTGCCCGAGTGGGACTAGCGTACAATGAGCAGTTCTTC

abundance: few
v_gene: TRBV11-2
j_gene: TRBJ1-1
d_gene: -
CDR3aa: CASSLGDFRTEAFF
CDR3nt: TGTGCCAGCAGCTTAGGGGACTTTAGGACTGAAGCTTTCTTT

abundance: many
v_gene: TRBV10-3
j_gene: TRBJ2-2
d_gene: -
CDR3aa: CAIRAEGGELFF
CDR3nt: TGTGCCATCAGGGCCGAGGGCGGGGAGCTGTTTTTT

abundance: many
v_gene: TRBV12-3/TRBV12-4
j_gene: TRBJ2-4
d_gene: TRBD2
CDR3aa: CASSLPSGRPKNIQYF
CDR3nt: TGTGCCAGCAGTTTACCTAGCGGGAGGCCCAAAAACATTCAGTACTTC

abundance: few
v_gene: TRBV20-1
j_gene: TRBJ1-5
d_gene: TRBD1
CDR3aa: CSARGRQGRNQPQHF
CDR3nt: TGCAGTGCTAGAGGGAGACAGGGGAGGAATCAGCCCCAGCATTTT

abundance: many
v_gene: TRBV18
j_gene: TRBJ1-1
d_gene: -
CDR3aa: CASQGARDTEAFF
CDR3nt: TGTGCCAGCCAAGGGGCAAGGGACACTGAAGCTTTCTTT

abundance: many
v_gene: TRBV15
j_gene: TRBJ2-2
d_gene: -
CDR3aa: CATSRVNGELFF
CDR3nt: TGTGCCACCAGCAGAGTGAACGGGGAGCTGTTTTTT

abundance: few
v_gene: TRBV21-1
j_gene: TRBJ2-7
d_gene: -
CDR3aa: CASRTPESDLAYEQYF
CDR3nt: TGTGCCAGCAGGACGCCCGAATCGGATCTCGCCTACGAGCAGTACTTC

abundance: few
v_gene: TRBV6-1
j_gene: TRBJ2-7
d_gene: TRBD1
CDR3aa: CASIRDSSYEQYF
CDR3nt: TGTGCCAGCATACGGGACAGCTCCTACGAGCAGTACTTC

abundance: few
v_gene: TRBV5-1
j_gene: TRBJ2-3
d_gene: -
CDR3aa: CASSLQWGGDTQYF
CDR3nt: TGCGCCAGCAGCTTACAATGGGGCGGCGATACGCAGTATTTT

abundance: few
v_gene: TRBV5-1
j_gene: TRBJ2-7
d_gene: TRBD1
CDR3aa: CASSPGTGGYRAEQYF
CDR3nt: TGCGCCAGCAGCCCAGGGACAGGGGGTTACCGAGCCGAGCAGTACTTC

abundance: many
v_gene: TRBV19
j_gene: TRBJ2-2
d_gene: TRBD2
CDR3aa: CASSIVSGTHTGELFF
CDR3nt: TGTGCCAGTAGTATTGTTAGCGGGACCCACACCGGGGAGCTGTTTTTT

abundance: -
v_gene: TRBV27
j_gene: TRBJ2-1
d_gene: -
CDR3aa: CASRVSRINEQFF
CDR3nt: TGTGCCAGCAGGGTTAGCCGTATCAATGAGCAGTTCTTC

abundance: few
v_gene: TRBV20-1
j_gene: TRBJ1-2
d_gene: -
CDR3aa: CSARDSRSDGYTF
CDR3nt: TGCAGTGCTAGAGATTCCAGATCGGATGGCTACACCTTC

abundance: few
v_gene: TRBV11-1
j_gene: TRBJ2-1
d_gene: TRBD2
CDR3aa: CASSPRNPGLAGVGRVNEQFF
CDR3nt: TGTGCCAGCAGCCCCCGAAATCCGGGACTAGCGGGAGTCGGTCGTGTTAATGAGCAGTTCTTC

abundance: many
v_gene: TRBV6-5
j_gene: TRBJ2-1
d_gene: TRBD1
CDR3aa: CASSPGQGSRNEQFF
CDR3nt: TGTGCCAGCAGTCCGGGACAGGGCTCAAGAAATGAGCAGTTCTTC

abundance: many
v_gene: TRBV6-5
j_gene: TRBJ2-1
d_gene: TRBD2
CDR3aa: CASSYQTSGGGEQFF
CDR3nt: TGTGCCAGCAGTTACCAGACTAGCGGAGGGGGTGAGCAGTTCTTC

abundance: -
v_gene: TRBV12-3/TRBV12-4
j_gene: TRBJ1-1
d_gene: -
CDR3aa: CASHVQGANTEAFF
CDR3nt: TGTGCCAGCCACGTCCAGGGAGCGAACACTGAAGCTTTCTTT

abundance: -
v_gene: TRBV20-1
j_gene: TRBJ2-1
d_gene: TRBD1
CDR3aa: CSARQGRGEQFF
CDR3nt: TGCAGTGCTCGACAGGGGCGGGGTGAGCAGTTCTTC

abundance: -
v_gene: TRBV12-3/TRBV12-4
j_gene: TRBJ2-7
d_gene: TRBD2
CDR3aa: CASSLSGSWYEQYF
CDR3nt: TGTGCCAGCAGTTTGAGCGGGAGTTGGTACGAGCAGTACTTC

abundance: many
v_gene: TRBV12-3/TRBV12-4
j_gene: TRBJ1-1
d_gene: TRBD1
CDR3aa: CASTRQGGLDTEAFF
CDR3nt: TGTGCCAGCACCCGGCAGGGGGGGTTGGACACTGAAGCTTTCTTT

abundance: many
v_gene: TRBV5-6
j_gene: TRBJ2-7
d_gene: -
CDR3aa: CASSLEGARTGEQYF
CDR3nt: TGTGCCAGCAGCTTAGAGGGAGCCAGAACGGGGGAGCAGTACTTC

abundance: few
v_gene: TRBV19
j_gene: TRBJ2-1
d_gene: -
CDR3aa: CASSVQGDEQFF
CDR3nt: TGTGCCAGTAGTGTACAAGGCGATGAGCAGTTCTTC

abundance: few
v_gene: TRBV24-1
j_gene: TRBJ2-1
d_gene: -
CDR3aa: CATSVSKLGGRDEQFF
CDR3nt: TGTGCCACCAGTGTCTCCAAGTTGGGGGGGCGCGATGAGCAGTTCTTC

abundance: few
v_gene: TRBV15
j_gene: TRBJ2-3
d_gene: TRBD2
CDR3aa: CATSSPPLAGVPDTQYF
CDR3nt: TGTGCCACCAGCAGCCCCCCGCTAGCGGGAGTGCCAGATACGCAGTATTTT

abundance: few
v_gene: TRBV20-1
j_gene: TRBJ1-1
d_gene: -
CDR3aa: CSARGLQVSTEAFF
CDR3nt: TGCAGTGCTAGGGGATTACAGGTGAGCACTGAAGCTTTCTTT

abundance: many
v_gene: TRBV6-1
j_gene: TRBJ2-7
d_gene: -
CDR3aa: CASGIGGHYEQYF
CDR3nt: TGTGCCAGCGGGATCGGGGGGCACTACGAGCAGTACTTC

abundance: few
v_gene: TRBV20-1
j_gene: TRBJ2-3
d_gene: -
CDR3aa: CSARGSPADGDTQYF
CDR3nt: TGCAGTGCTAGAGGGAGCCCGGCTGATGGAGATACGCAGTATTTT

abundance: few
v_gene: TRBV20-1
j_gene: TRBJ2-2
d_gene: TRBD2
CDR3aa: CSARPSGANTGELFF
CDR3nt: TGCAGTGCTAGGCCTAGCGGGGCGAACACCGGGGAGCTGTTTTTT

abundance: many
v_gene: TRBV5-1
j_gene: TRBJ1-2
d_gene: -
CDR3aa: CATTDHRDDGYTF
CDR3nt: TGCGCTACGACCGACCACAGGGATGATGGCTACACCTTC

abundance: few
v_gene: TRBV6-2/TRBV6-3
j_gene: TRBJ2-5
d_gene: -
CDR3aa: CASEGVRRLYGETQYF
CDR3nt: TGTGCCAGCGAAGGGGTCAGACGCCTGTACGGGGAGACCCAGTACTTC

abundance: few
v_gene: TRBV20-1
j_gene: TRBJ2-3
d_gene: -
CDR3aa: CSVPVSSTDTQYF
CDR3nt: TGCAGTGTCCCGGTTTCTAGCACAGATACGCAGTATTTT